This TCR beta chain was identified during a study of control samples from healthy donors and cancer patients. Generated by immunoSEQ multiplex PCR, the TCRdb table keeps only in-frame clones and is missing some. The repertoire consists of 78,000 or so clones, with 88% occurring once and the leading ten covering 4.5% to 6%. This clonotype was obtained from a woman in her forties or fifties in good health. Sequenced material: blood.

CDR3 DNA: TGTGCCAGTAGTACGCGGGGGGGGACCTACAATGAGCAGTTCTTC. Its protein product is CASSTRGGTYNEQFF. The chain couples TRBV19 to TRBJ2-1, with 9 bases aligning to TRBD2. CDR1 is LNHDA, CDR2 SQIVND, per germline (reference sequence). With 4 bases clipped from V and 2 bases from J, the junction kept 3 bases outside the gene matches. The CDR3 has 15 amino acids.